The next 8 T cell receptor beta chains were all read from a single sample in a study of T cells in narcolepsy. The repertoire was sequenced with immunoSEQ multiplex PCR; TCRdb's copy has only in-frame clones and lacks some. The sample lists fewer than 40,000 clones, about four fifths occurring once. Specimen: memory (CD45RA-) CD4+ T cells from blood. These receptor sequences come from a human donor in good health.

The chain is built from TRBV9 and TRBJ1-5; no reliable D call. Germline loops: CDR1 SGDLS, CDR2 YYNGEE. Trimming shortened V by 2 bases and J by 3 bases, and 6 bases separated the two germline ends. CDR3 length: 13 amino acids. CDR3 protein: CASSVSVNQPQHF. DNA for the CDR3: TGTGCCAGCAGCGTCTCGGTCAATCAGCCCCAGCATTTT.

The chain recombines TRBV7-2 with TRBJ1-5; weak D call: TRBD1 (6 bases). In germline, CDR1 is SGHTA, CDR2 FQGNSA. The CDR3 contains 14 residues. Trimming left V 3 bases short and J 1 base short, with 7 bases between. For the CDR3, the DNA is TGTGCCAGCAGCTTGGACAGCAGCAATCAGCCCCAGCATTTT. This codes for CASSLDSSNQPQHF.

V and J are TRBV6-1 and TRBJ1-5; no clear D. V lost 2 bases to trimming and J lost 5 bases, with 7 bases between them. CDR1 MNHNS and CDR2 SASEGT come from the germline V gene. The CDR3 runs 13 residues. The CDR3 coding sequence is TGTGCCAGCAGTGAAATATGGGATCAGCCCCAGCATTTT. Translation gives CASSEIWDQPQHF.

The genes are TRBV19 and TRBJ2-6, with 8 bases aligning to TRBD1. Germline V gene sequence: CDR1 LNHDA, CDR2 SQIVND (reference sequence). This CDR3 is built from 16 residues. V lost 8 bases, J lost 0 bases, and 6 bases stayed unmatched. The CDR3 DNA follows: TGTGCCAGTCGGGACAGGATTAACTCTGGGGCCAACGTCCTGACTTTC. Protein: CASRDRINSGANVLTF.

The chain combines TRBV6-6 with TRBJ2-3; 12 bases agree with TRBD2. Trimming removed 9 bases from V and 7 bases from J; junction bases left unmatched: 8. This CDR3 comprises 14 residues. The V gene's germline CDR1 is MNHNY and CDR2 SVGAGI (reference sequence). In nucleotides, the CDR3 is TGTGCCAGTCGACTAGCGGGGGACCATAATACGCAGTATTTT. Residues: CASRLAGDHNTQYF.

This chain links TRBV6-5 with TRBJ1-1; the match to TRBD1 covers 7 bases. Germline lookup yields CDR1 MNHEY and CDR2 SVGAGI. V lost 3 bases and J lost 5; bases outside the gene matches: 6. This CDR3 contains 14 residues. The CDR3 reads CASSYRGRGTEAFF. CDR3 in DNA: TGTGCCAGCAGTTATAGGGGGCGCGGGACTGAAGCTTTCTTT.

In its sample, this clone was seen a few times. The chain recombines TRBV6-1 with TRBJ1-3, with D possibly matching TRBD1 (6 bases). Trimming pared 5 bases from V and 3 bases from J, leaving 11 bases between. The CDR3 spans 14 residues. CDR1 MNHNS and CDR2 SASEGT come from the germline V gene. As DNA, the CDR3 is TGTGCCAGCAGTAGGCAGGGGAGTGGAAACACCATATATTTT. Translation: CASSRQGSGNTIYF.

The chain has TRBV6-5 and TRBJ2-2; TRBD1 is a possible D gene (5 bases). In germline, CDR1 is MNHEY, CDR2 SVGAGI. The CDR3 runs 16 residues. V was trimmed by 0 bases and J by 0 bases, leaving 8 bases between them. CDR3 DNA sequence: TGTGCCAGCAGTTACTCGAAAGGGGCGAACACCGGGGAGCTGTTTTTT. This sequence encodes CASSYSKGANTGELFF.